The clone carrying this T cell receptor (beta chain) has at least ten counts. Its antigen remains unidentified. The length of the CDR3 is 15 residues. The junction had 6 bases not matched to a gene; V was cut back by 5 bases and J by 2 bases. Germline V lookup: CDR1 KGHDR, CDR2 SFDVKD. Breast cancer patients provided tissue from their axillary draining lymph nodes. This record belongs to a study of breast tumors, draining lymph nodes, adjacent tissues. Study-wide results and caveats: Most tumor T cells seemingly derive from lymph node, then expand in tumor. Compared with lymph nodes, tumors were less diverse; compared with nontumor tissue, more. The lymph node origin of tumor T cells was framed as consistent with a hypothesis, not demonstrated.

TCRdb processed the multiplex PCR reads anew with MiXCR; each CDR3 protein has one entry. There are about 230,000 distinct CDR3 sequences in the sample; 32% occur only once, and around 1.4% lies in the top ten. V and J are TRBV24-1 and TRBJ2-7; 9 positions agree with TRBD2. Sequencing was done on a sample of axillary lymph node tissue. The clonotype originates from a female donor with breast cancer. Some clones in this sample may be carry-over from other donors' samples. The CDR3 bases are TGTGCCACCAGTGCTAGCGGGACAAATACCTACGAGCAGTACTTC. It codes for CATSASGTNTYEQYF.